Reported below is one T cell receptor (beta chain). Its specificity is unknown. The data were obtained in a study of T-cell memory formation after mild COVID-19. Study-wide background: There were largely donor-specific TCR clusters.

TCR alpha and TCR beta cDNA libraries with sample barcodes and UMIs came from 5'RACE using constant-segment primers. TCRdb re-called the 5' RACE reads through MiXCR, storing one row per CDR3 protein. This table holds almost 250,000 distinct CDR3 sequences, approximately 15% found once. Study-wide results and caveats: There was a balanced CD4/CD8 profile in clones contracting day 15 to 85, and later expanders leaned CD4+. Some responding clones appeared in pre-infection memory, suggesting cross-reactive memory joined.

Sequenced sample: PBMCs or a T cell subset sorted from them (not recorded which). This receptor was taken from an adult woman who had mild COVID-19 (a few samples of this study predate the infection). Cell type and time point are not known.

The CDR3 sequence: CASSLGQRSGAPRKEKLFF. The CDR3 DNA reads TGTGCCAGCAGCTTAGGGCAGCGGTCGGGGGCCCCGCGGAAGGAAAAACTGTTTTTT. The chain has TRBV7-8 and TRBJ1-4; a weak D match, TRBD1 (6 bases). This CDR3 region has 19 residues. In germline, CDR1 is SGHVS, CDR2 FQNEAQ. The germline V and J ends were trimmed by 1 base and 8 bases, with 26 bases remaining between them.